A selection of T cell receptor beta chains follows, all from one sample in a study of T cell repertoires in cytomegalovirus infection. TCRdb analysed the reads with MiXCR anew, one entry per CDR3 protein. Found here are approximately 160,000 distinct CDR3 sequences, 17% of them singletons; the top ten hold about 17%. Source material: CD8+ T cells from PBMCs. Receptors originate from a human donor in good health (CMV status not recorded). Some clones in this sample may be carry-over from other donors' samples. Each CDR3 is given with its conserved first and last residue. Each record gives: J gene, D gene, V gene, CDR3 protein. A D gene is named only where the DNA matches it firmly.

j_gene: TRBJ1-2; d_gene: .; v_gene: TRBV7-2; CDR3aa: CASSLVIPDYGYTF
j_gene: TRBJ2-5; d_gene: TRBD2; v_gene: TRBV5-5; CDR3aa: CASSSLLAGGERETQYF
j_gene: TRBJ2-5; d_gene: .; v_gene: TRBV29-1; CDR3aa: CSVDTAAWPQETQYF
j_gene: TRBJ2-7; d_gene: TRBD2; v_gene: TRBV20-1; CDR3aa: CSTQGLAGYYEQYF
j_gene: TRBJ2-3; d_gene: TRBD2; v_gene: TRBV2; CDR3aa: CASILGLANADTQYF
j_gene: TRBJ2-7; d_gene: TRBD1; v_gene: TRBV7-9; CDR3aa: CASSFGQGSSYEQYF
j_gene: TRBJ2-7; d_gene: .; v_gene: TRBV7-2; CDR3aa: CASSPKGYYEQYF
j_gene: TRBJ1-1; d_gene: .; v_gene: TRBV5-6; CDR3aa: CASSRGVYRRVDTEAFF
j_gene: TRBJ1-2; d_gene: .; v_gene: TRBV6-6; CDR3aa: CASSYSVSGRTGYTF
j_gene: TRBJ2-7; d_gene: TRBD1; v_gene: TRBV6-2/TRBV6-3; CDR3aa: CASSSDRNYYEQYF
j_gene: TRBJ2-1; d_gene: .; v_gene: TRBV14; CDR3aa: CASSQDLDNNEQFF
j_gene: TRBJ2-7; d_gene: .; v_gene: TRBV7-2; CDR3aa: CASSLALLGRSYEQYF
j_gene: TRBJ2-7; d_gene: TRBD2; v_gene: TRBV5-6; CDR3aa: CASSEAGGSDEQYF
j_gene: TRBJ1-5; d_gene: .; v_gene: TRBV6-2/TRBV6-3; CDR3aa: CASRAGGAEAQHF
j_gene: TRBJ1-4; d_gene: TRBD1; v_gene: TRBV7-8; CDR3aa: CASSSGQWATNEKLFF
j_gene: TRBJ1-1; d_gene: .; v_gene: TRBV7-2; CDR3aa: CASSLEIFQGPNTEAFF
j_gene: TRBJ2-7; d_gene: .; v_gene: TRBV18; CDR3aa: CASSPRGVTYEQYF
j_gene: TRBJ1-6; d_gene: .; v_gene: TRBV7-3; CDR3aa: CASSLNINSPLHF
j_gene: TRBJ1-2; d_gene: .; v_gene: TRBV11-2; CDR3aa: CASSPGTLAYTF
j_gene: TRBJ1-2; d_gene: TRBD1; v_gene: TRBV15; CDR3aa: CATSRDGDRLYGYTF
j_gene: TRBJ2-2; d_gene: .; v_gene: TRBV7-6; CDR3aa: CASASGTGELFF
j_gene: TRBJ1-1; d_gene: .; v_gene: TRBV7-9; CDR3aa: CATRGVRTEAFF
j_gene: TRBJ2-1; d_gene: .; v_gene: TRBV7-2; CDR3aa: CASSPPEGGTYNEQFF
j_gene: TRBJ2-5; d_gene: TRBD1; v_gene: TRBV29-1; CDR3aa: CSVAIQGAGETQYF
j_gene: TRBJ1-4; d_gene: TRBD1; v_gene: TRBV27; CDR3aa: CASGEGTGNRNEKLFF
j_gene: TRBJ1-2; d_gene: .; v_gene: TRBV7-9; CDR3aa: CASSLAATAYGYTF
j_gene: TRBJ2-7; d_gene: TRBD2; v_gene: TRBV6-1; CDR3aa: CASSDRTGLAYEQYF
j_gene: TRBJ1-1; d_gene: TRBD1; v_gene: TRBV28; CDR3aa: CASSPSVDRANTEAFF
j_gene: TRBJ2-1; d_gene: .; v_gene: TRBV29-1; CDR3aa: CSFVGETAYNEQFF
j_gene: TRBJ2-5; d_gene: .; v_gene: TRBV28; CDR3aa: CASSLEAGPETQYF
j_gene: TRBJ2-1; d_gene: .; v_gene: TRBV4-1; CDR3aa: CASSQDHGGANEQFF
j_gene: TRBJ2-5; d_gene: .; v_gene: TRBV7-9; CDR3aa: CASSLDPVEPQETQYF
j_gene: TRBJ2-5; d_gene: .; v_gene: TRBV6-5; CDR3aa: CASSYSNSRGSTQYF
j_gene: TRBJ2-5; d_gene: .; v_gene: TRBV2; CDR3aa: CASSEALGGDLGWPQYF
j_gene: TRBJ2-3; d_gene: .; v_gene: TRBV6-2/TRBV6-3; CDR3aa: CASSYQQGGVTDTQYF